One and the same sample provided the 8 T cell receptor beta chains below, sequenced in a study of blood T cell repertoires in COVID-19 (dated by TCRdb to 2020 to 2021). Libraries were prepared through the immunoSEQ multiplex PCR assay. The immuneACCESS repertoire file appears here via TCRdb, limited to in-frame rearrangements. These files lack a portion of the clones; in checked studies, under half of the deficit traces to unresolved V genes, and the cause of the others is not known. Within this sample are hundreds of thousands of clones, with more than 80% of them counted one time only. The top ten hold approximately 3% of the sample. Sequencing input: peripheral blood. All receptors derive from a young woman with COVID-19, enrolled during active disease.

The V call is TRBV5-1, the J call TRBJ2-5, with D maybe TRBD2 (6 bases). Deletions cut 4 bases from V and 0 bases from J, with 16 bases between. The CDR3 loop spans 16 amino acids. CDR1 and CDR2 from the germline V gene are SGHRS and YFSETQ. As DNA, the CDR3 is TGCGCCAGCAGCCCAGATAGCGGATACCACCAAGAGACCCAGTACTTC. Amino acids: CASSPDSGYHQETQYF.

This rearrangement joins TRBV7-9 to TRBJ2-6; 7 bases map to TRBD1. The V and J ends lost 6 bases and 0 bases, in that order; junction bases with no gene match: 11. The CDR3 is 18 residues long. The germline V gene encodes CDR1 SEHNR and CDR2 FQNEAQ (reference sequence). The CDR3 coding sequence is TGTGCCAGCAGTGACGACAGGGTCTACAGCTCTGGGGCCAACGTCCTGACTTTC. Amino acid sequence: CASSDDRVYSSGANVLTF.

The J gene is TRBJ1-4, the V gene TRBV18; possible D gene TRBD1, 5 bases. V gave up 3 bases and J gave up 6 bases, with 17 bases separating them. The CDR3 has 16 residues. CDR1 is KGHSH, CDR2 LQKENI, per germline. CDR3 DNA sequence: TGTGCCAGCTCACCCCTCGCCCCGGGGGGTCATGAAAAACTGTTTTTT. Its translation is CASSPLAPGGHEKLFF.

The chain recombines TRBV11-2 with TRBJ2-3; the D gene is possibly TRBD2 (5 bases). CDR1 and CDR2 (germline): SGHAT, FQNNGV. The CDR3 runs to 16 residues. V lost 1 base and J 1 base, leaving 12 bases between the germline ends. The CDR3: CASSLGWARGTDTQYF. DNA for the CDR3: TGTGCCAGCAGCTTAGGATGGGCGAGGGGCACAGATACGCAGTATTTT.

V and J are TRBV6-5 and TRBJ1-2; 11 bases align to TRBD1. The CDR3 contains 15 residues. In germline, CDR1 is MNHEY, CDR2 SVGAGI. V lost 6 bases and J lost 4; bases outside the gene matches: 7. The CDR3 DNA sequence: TGTGCCAGCAGCCTTAGGACAGGGGGCGGCTATGGCTACACCTTC. The encoded protein is CASSLRTGGGYGYTF.

Only a few counts were recorded for this clone. J is TRBJ1-4 and V is TRBV21-1; the table's D gene call, TRBD1, was not cross checked with the DNA. TRBV21-1 constitutes a pseudogene. The length of the CDR3 is 16 residues. The CDR3 DNA reads TGTGCCAGCAGCAATTCCCGCGACAGGTTAGATGAAAAACTGTTTTTT. Its translation is CASSNSRDRLDEKLFF.

The chain carries TRBV19 and TRBJ1-4, with D possibly being TRBD1 (6 bases). V was trimmed by 3 bases and J by 0 bases, leaving 11 bases between them. The CDR3 contains 16 residues. Per the germline V gene, CDR1 is LNHDA and CDR2 is SQIVND (reference sequence). CDR3 coding DNA: TGTGCCAGTAGTATGCCCAGGGGCCCAACTAATGAAAAACTGTTTTTT. Its protein is CASSMPRGPTNEKLFF.

V gene TRBV19 combines with J gene TRBJ1-5, with D uncertain. V lost 7 bases, J lost 4 bases, and 14 bases lay in between. CDR1 is LNHDA, CDR2 SQIVND, per germline (reference sequence). The CDR3 is 14 amino acids. The CDR3 nucleotides are TGTGCCAGTATTGACATCGGGGTAAATCAGCCCCAGCATTTT. This codes for CASIDIGVNQPQHF. Drawing the rest from reference TRBV19 and TRBJ1-5, the complete variable domain is DGGITQSPKYLFRKEGQNVTLSCEQNLNHDAMYWYRQDPGQGLRLIYYSQIVNDFQKGDIAEGYSVSREKKESFPLTVTSAQKNPTAFYLCASIDIGVNQPQHFGDGTRLSIL.